These 27 T cell receptor beta chains were all obtained from the same sample, sequenced in a study of T cell repertoires in cytomegalovirus infection (dated 2019 in TCRdb). Taken with the paper, the label for treatment or condition translates to: in vitro stimulation with specific CMV peptide epitopes to enrich CMV-specific T cells. Their cognate antigens are unknown. TCRdb lists the instrument as Illumina HiSeq 1500. The raw public reads went through TCRdb reprocessing: fastp at Q25, MiXCR clone calling, in-frame beta chains kept. Every CDR3 protein is listed once, alongside the most common genes and DNA of its rows. For this sample the table gives 830,000 or so distinct CDR3 sequences, of which approximately 29% were detected only once. Of the sample, around 12% falls within the top ten clones. The sample here was cultured CD8+ T cells from PBMCs, taken from culture after CMV antigen stimulation. These receptors were collected from a human donor in good health (CMV status not recorded). Some clones in this sample may be carry-over from other donors' samples.

This clonotype was found a few times. The chain joins TRBV6-1 to TRBJ2-1, with D possibly TRBD2 on 6 matching bases. The germline CDR1 and CDR2 sequences are MNHNS and SASEGT. This CDR3 has 17 amino acids. The V gene lost 1 base and the J gene lost 3 bases, with 16 bases spanning the gap. The chain's CDR3 is CASSEVPRGSFYNEQFF. CDR3 DNA sequence: TGTGCCAGCAGTGAAGTTCCTCGGGGGTCCTTCTACAATGAGCAGTTCTTC.

This chain joins TRBV6-5 and TRBJ1-2; 8 bases are shared with TRBD1. V gave up 3 bases and J gave up 8 bases; unmatched junction bases: 5. Germline V gene lookup returns CDR1 MNHEY and CDR2 SVGAGI. The CDR3 runs 13 residues. Here the CDR3 DNA reads TGTGCCAGCAGTTATGGCAGGGGGCACGGCTACACCTTC. Its protein is CASSYGRGHGYTF.

The V and J genes are TRBV27 and TRBJ1-2; D ambiguous. The CDR3 is 12 amino acids. Trimming stripped 10 bases from V and 8 bases from J, with 17 bases between. Germline V gene data show CDR1 as MNHEY and CDR2 as SMNVEV (reference sequence). Here the CDR3 reads CATNTEAGGYTF. The CDR3 bases are TGTGCCACCAATACGGAGGCCGGGGGCTACACCTTC.

At least ten counts were recorded for this clonotype. The rearrangement joins TRBV7-2 to TRBJ2-5, with TRBD1 as a possible D gene (6 bases). Germline CDR1 SGHTA, CDR2 FQGNSA. The V gene lost 2 bases and the J gene lost 5 bases, with 9 bases spanning the gap. CDR3 length: 13 amino acids. The CDR3 loop is CASSLWTDETQYF. Written as DNA, the CDR3 is TGTGCCAGCAGCTTATGGACAGACGAGACCCAGTACTTC.

The J gene is TRBJ2-7, the V gene TRBV5-4, with 7 bases identical to TRBD1. V dropped 1 base and J dropped 3; count of bases not matched to a gene: 10. Germline CDR1 is SGHNT and CDR2 is YYREEE (reference sequence). The CDR3 is 16 amino acids. This CDR3 is CASSLKTGARDYEQYF. DNA for the CDR3: TGTGCCAGCAGCTTGAAAACAGGGGCGAGGGACTACGAGCAGTACTTC.

This clonotype was picked up many times. The J gene is TRBJ2-6, the V gene TRBV7-6; a weak D match, TRBD1 (5 bases). Germline CDR1 reads SGHVS; CDR2 reads FNYEAQ. V lost 3 bases and J lost 2, with 8 bases in between. The CDR3 totals 15 residues. In DNA, the CDR3 is TGTGCCAGCAGCTTGGGGCCCGCTGGGGCCAACGTCCTGACTTTC. It encodes CASSLGPAGANVLTF.

In this sample, this clonotype turned up a few times. J is TRBJ2-2 and V is TRBV12-3 or TRBV12-4; TRBD2 agrees at 10 bases. The junction had 5 bases not matched to a gene; V was cut back by 5 bases and J by 5 bases. This CDR3 contains 15 residues. Here the CDR3 DNA reads TGTGCCAGCAGTATCCTAGCGGGGGAAACCGGGGAGCTGTTTTTT. The encoded protein is CASSILAGETGELFF.

This clonotype was seen only a few times. The chain has TRBV6-1 and TRBJ2-3; 7 bases line up with TRBD1. Germline values: CDR1 MNHNS, CDR2 SASEGT. V shed 7 bases and J 0 bases; nucleotides not matched to a gene: 4. The CDR3 is 14 residues long. The CDR3 DNA reads TGTGCCAGCACCGACAGGGCAAGCACAGATACGCAGTATTTT. Its translation is CASTDRASTDTQYF.

The chain joins TRBV29-1 to TRBJ1-1; D not certain. The germline V gene has CDR1 SQVTM and CDR2 ANQGSEA. Trimming took 6 bases from V and 2 from J, leaving 22 bases between them. This CDR3 is 16 amino acids long. DNA of the CDR3: TGCAGCGTGAACCCTAAACGCGGAGAGAGAAACACTGAAGCTTTCTTT. Translation gives CSVNPKRGERNTEAFF.

This clonotype occurred a few times. The chain uses TRBV4-1 and TRBJ2-7; tentative D call: TRBD2 (6 bases). Trimming cost V 5 bases and J 5 bases, with 16 bases left between them. The CDR3 runs 14 residues. Germline V gene data show CDR1 as MGHRA and CDR2 as YSYEKL. The CDR3 region is CASSTRPGADEQYF. In DNA form, the CDR3 reads TGCGCCAGCAGCACCCGACCGGGAGCCGACGAGCAGTACTTC.

This clonotype was seen a handful of times. The chain links TRBV9 to TRBJ2-3, with 7 bases lining up with TRBD1. V lost 4 bases, J lost 4 bases, and 18 bases stayed unmatched. The CDR3 covers 18 residues. Germline CDR1 SGDLS, CDR2 YYNGEE. In DNA, the CDR3 is TGTGCCAGCAGCCTCCCTCCGGACAGGAAAGGTTGGGCAGATACGCAGTATTTT. It encodes CASSLPPDRKGWADTQYF.

V is TRBV27 and J is TRBJ1-2; D call uncertain. The V and J ends lost 1 base and 5 bases respectively, with 11 bases between them. Germline-derived CDR1 and CDR2 are MNHEY and SMNVEV (reference sequence). This CDR3 region has 14 residues. CDR3 nucleotides: TGTGCCAGCAGTTTATATTCTCAGTCGTATGGCTACACCTTC. Translated, it gives CASSLYSQSYGYTF.

This clonotype has at least ten counts. The gene calls are TRBV7-9 and TRBJ2-2; 11 bases align to TRBD2. The CDR3 consists of 17 residues. The trim removed 4 bases at V and 4 bases at J, leaving 8 bases unmatched. Germline V lookup: CDR1 SEHNR, CDR2 FQNEAQ (reference sequence). The CDR3 DNA reads as TGTGCCAGCAGCTCGACTAGCGGGGAGTTTGGCACCGGGGAGCTGTTTTTT. The encoded protein is CASSSTSGEFGTGELFF.

This clonotype was detected ten times or more. The chain uses TRBV7-8 and TRBJ1-4; D is unclear. The CDR3 consists of 14 residues. With 2 bases removed from V and 8 bases from J, the gap between germline ends came to 12 bases. Germline-derived CDR1 and CDR2 are SGHVS and FQNEAQ. Here the CDR3 DNA reads TGTGCCAGCAGCTTAAACTCGAATTTGGAAAAACTGTTTTTT. Amino acid sequence: CASSLNSNLEKLFF.

This clonotype has more than one count but fewer than ten. This sequence joins TRBV7-9 and TRBJ1-1; D unclear. Looked up from germline, CDR1 is SEHNR and CDR2 is FQNEAQ (reference sequence). There are 15 residues in the CDR3. Trimming cost V 3 bases and J 0 bases, with 11 bases left between them. The CDR3, as DNA: TGTGCCAGCAGCTTTAGAGTGCAGCTGAACACTGAAGCTTTCTTT. Protein: CASSFRVQLNTEAFF.

This clonotype was recorded a few times. This chain connects TRBV12-3 or TRBV12-4 to TRBJ2-7, with a possible D match to TRBD1 (6 bases). The CDR3 covers 12 residues. The V end was cut by 2 bases, the J end by 6 bases, with 8 bases between. The CDR3, as DNA: TGTGCCAGCAGTTTAAACAGGGCCGAGCAGTACGTC. Protein product: CASSLNRAEQYV.

The rearrangement uses TRBV9 and TRBJ2-7; TRBD1 aligns across 9 bases. The CDR3 totals 15 residues. Germline V gene data show CDR1 as SGDLS and CDR2 as YYNGEE. Unmatched junction bases numbered 12, after V lost 4 bases and J lost 7 bases. Here the CDR3 reads CASSFRTGDRGEQYF. The CDR3 nucleotides are TGTGCCAGCAGCTTTCGGACAGGGGATCGTGGTGAGCAGTACTTC.

In this sample, this clonotype turned up a few times. The rearrangement joins TRBV12-5 to TRBJ2-7, with D possibly matching TRBD1 (6 bases). Germline-derived CDR1 and CDR2 are LGHNT and FRNRAP. V was pared by 6 bases and J by 2 bases, with 14 bases between. CDR3 length equals 14 residues. The CDR3 sequence: CASGSGTYPYEQYF. The DNA for the CDR3 is TGTGCTAGTGGCTCCGGGACATATCCCTACGAGCAGTACTTC. The variable domain in full, with the rest retrieved from reference TRBV12-5 and TRBJ2-7, is DARVTQTPRHKVTEMGQEVTMRCQPILGHNTVFWYRQTMMQGLELLAYFRNRAPLDDSGMPKDRFSAEMPDATLATLKIQPSEPRDSAVYFCASGSGTYPYEQYFGPGTRLTVT.

The chain is built from TRBV20-1 and TRBJ2-1; 15 bases fit TRBD2. This CDR3 spans 16 amino acids. CDR1 is DFQATT, CDR2 SNEGSKA, per germline (reference sequence). V gave up 5 bases and J gave up 9 bases; unmatched junction bases: 11. The CDR3 nucleotides read TGCAGTGCTTCCAGGACTAGCGGGGGGGCCAGAGTTGAGCAGTTCTTC. Encoded protein: CSASRTSGGARVEQFF.

The V gene is TRBV6-2 or TRBV6-3, the J gene TRBJ2-7; D could derive from TRBD1 or TRBD2 (5 bases each). V was pared by 10 bases and J by 3 bases, with 10 bases between. The CDR3 is made up of 11 amino acids. The germline V gene has CDR1 MNHEY and CDR2 SVGEGT. The CDR3 region is CATTRGYEQYV. The CDR3 bases are TGTGCCACGACGAGGGGCTACGAGCAGTACGTC.

This clonotype was counted between two and nine times. The chain carries TRBV19 and TRBJ2-6; no definite D call. Germline V gene sequence: CDR1 LNHDA, CDR2 SQIVND (reference sequence). The ends were cut back, 3 bases at V and 0 bases at J, with 12 bases in the middle. This CDR3 has 17 amino acids. CDR3 amino acids: CASSIPTTGSGANVLTF. In nucleotides, the CDR3 is TGTGCCAGTAGTATCCCAACCACCGGCTCTGGGGCCAACGTCCTGACTTTC.

With respect to this clonotype: Being one base from a much bigger clone, this may be a read error. This chain connects TRBV5-1 to TRBJ2-5, with a tentative D call TRBD2 (6 bases). Germline V lookup: CDR1 SGHRS, CDR2 YFSETQ. This CDR3 spans 16 amino acids. CDR3 in DNA: TGCGCCAGCACCCTGGGGACGACTAGAATGAGGGAGACCCGGTACTTC. Its translation: CASTLGTTRMRETRYF. Full variable domain (missing parts from reference TRBV5-1 and TRBJ2-5): KAGVTQTPRYLIKTRGQQVTLSCSPISGHRSVSWYQQTPGQGLQFLFEYFSETQRNKGNFPGRFSGRQFSNSRSEMNVSTLELGDSALYLCASTLGTTRMRETRYFGPGTRLLVL.

The J gene is TRBJ1-5, the V gene TRBV6-1, with D uncertain. V lost 1 base and J 7 bases, leaving 5 bases between the germline ends. Germline V gene sequence: CDR1 MNHNS, CDR2 SASEGT. This CDR3 is 12 amino acids long. The CDR3 loop is CASSEDRQPQHF. The CDR3 nucleotides read TGTGCCAGCAGTGAAGACCGGCAGCCCCAGCATTTT.

J is TRBJ2-6 and V is TRBV11-2; 9 positions agree with TRBD1. V gave up 2 bases and J gave up 0 bases; unmatched junction bases: 5. This CDR3 is built from 18 residues. The V gene's germline CDR1 is SGHAT and CDR2 FQNNGV. The CDR3 coding sequence is TGTGCCAGCAGCTTATGGGACAGGGTGATCTCTGGGGCCAACGTCCTGACTTTC. Its protein product is CASSLWDRVISGANVLTF. The whole variable domain, remainder taken from reference TRBV11-2 and TRBJ2-6, is EAGVAQSPRYKIIEKRQSVAFWCNPISGHATLYWYQQILGQGPKLLIQFQNNGVVDDSQLPKDRFSAERLKGVDSTLKIQPAKLEDSAVYLCASSLWDRVISGANVLTFGAGSRLTVL.

The chain employs TRBV6-1 and TRBJ2-5; D might be TRBD1 (6 bases). V lost 3 bases to trimming and J lost 2 bases, with 10 bases between them. The CDR3 loop spans 14 amino acids. Germline lookup yields CDR1 MNHNS and CDR2 SASEGT. The CDR3: CASSELDSQETQYF. The CDR3 DNA sequence: TGTGCCAGCAGTGAGTTGGACAGTCAAGAGACCCAGTACTTC.

This clonotype was found many times. The chain links TRBV5-6 to TRBJ2-7, with no clear D. Germline lookup yields CDR1 SGHDT and CDR2 YYEEEE. Trimming left V 1 base short and J 6 bases short, with 14 bases between. This CDR3 spans 14 amino acids. As DNA, the CDR3 is TGTGCCAGCAGCTTGAAGGCCGATCCCCTCGAGCAGTACTTC. As protein: CASSLKADPLEQYF.

J is TRBJ1-2 and V is TRBV10-3, with D maybe TRBD1 (6 bases). Per the germline V gene, CDR1 is ENHRY and CDR2 is SYGVKD. This CDR3 contains 16 residues. V lost 3 bases and J lost 3, with 17 bases in between. DNA of the CDR3: TGTGCCATCAGTGACCCCGGGGGGGGGCTCCACTATGGCTACACCTTC. This codes for CAISDPGGGLHYGYTF.